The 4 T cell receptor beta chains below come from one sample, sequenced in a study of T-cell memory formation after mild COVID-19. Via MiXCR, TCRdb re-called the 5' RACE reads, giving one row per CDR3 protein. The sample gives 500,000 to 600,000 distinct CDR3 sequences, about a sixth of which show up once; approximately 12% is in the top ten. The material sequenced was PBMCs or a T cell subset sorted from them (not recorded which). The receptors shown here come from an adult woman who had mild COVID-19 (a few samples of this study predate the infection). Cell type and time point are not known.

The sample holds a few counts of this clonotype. The CDR3 sequence: CASTSGDPGNTIYF. The CDR3 DNA reads TGTGCCAGCACCTCGGGGGACCCTGGAAACACCATATATTTT. This chain links TRBV19 with TRBJ1-3; tentatively, D is TRBD1 (5 bases). Deletions cut 9 bases from V and 2 bases from J, with 14 bases between. This CDR3 comprises 14 residues. CDR1 and CDR2 from the germline V gene are LNHDA and SQIVND (reference sequence).

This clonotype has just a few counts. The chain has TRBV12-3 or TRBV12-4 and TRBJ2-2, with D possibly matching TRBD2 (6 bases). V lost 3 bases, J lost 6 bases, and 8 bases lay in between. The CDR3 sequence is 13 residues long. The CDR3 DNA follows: TGTGCCAGCAGTTTTTCGGGGGCCGGGGAGCTGTTTTTT. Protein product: CASSFSGAGELFF.

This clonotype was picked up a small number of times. The CDR3 nucleotides read TGTGCCAGCGGGGCTGGGGCCAACGTCCTGACTTTC. Its protein is CASGAGANVLTF. J is TRBJ2-6 and V is TRBV27; unclear D gene. CDR1 MNHEY and CDR2 SMNVEV come from the germline V gene (reference sequence). CDR3 size: 12 residues. Trimming stripped 8 bases from V and 2 bases from J, with 4 bases between.

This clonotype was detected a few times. CDR3 in amino acids: CASSYWDPDVKEAFF. In DNA form, the CDR3 reads TGTGCCAGCAGTTATTGGGACCCCGATGTGAAAGAAGCTTTCTTT. V usage is TRBV6-2 or TRBV6-3 and J usage is TRBJ1-1, with a weak D call TRBD1 (5 bases). This CDR3 is built from 15 residues. CDR1 MNHEY and CDR2 SVGEGT come from the germline V gene. V shed 3 bases and J shed 8 bases, with 19 bases lying between them.